A selection of T cell receptor beta chains follows, all from one sample in a study of cytomegalovirus exposure and HLA in healthy donors. TCRdb keeps only in-frame clones here, not all; method: immunoSEQ multiplex PCR. The sample includes some 120,000 clones, 65% to 85% seen only once; the top ten take about 0.22%. Sequencing input: PBMCs. The receptors originated from a man aged 50 to 60 in good health and CMV-seronegative. Both conserved end residues are part of each CDR3. The D gene is left open where the match is weak. Clone size, where shown, is once, few, many, or a class for clones that have expanded.

TRBD2	NA	TRBV7-2	TRBJ2-5	CASSLAGTRKQETQYF	TGTGCCAGCAGCTTAGCGGGGACTAGAAAGCAAGAGACCCAGTACTTC
TRBD1	NA	TRBV18	TRBJ2-2	CASAIIGTGGTGELFF	TGTGCCAGTGCCATCATCGGGACAGGGGGCACCGGGGAGCTGTTTTTT
NA	NA	TRBV28	TRBJ1-1	CASSAPQGYRGGNTEAFF	TGTGCCAGCAGTGCCCCTCAGGGGTATAGGGGGGGTAACACTGAAGCTTTCTTT
TRBD2	NA	TRBV7-2	TRBJ2-7	CASSWDYRAEQYF	TGTGCCAGCAGCTGGGACTACCGGGCCGAGCAGTACTTC
NA	NA	TRBV4-1	TRBJ1-1	CASSQDQGMNTEAFF	TGCGCCAGCAGCCAAGATCAGGGGATGAACACTGAAGCTTTCTTT
NA	NA	TRBV6-5	TRBJ1-3	CASSEQRSGNTIYF	TGTGCCAGCAGTGAACAGAGAAGCGGAAACACCATATATTTT
NA	once	TRBV5-1	TRBJ2-7	CASSPPQGNLDEQYF	TGCGCCAGCAGCCCCCCCCAGGGGAATCTTGACGAGCAGTACTTC
TRBD2	NA	TRBV7-9	TRBJ2-2	CASSLLGLAGVGTGELFF	TGTGCCAGCAGCTTACTAGGACTAGCGGGAGTTGGCACCGGGGAGCTGTTTTTT
TRBD2	once	TRBV9	TRBJ2-5	CASSWTSEQETQYF	TGTGCCAGCAGCTGGACTAGCGAACAAGAGACCCAGTACTTC
NA	NA	TRBV7-9	TRBJ1-2	CASSLTAGDMGGYTF	TGTGCCAGCAGCTTAACGGCAGGGGATATGGGAGGCTACACCTTC
NA	NA	TRBV4-1	TRBJ2-7	CASSQDGAVYEQYF	TGCGCCAGCAGCCAAGATGGGGCCGTCTACGAGCAGTACTTC
TRBD1	NA	TRBV6-1	TRBJ1-1	CASTMRTGWNTEAFF	TGTGCCAGCACTATGAGGACAGGGTGGAACACTGAAGCTTTCTTT
NA	NA	TRBV6-5	TRBJ1-6	CASSYQGSPLHF	TGTGCCAGCAGTTACCAGGGTTCACCCCTCCACTTT
TRBD2	NA	TRBV7-6	TRBJ2-5	CASSLALPGLAGEETQYF	TGTGCCAGCAGCTTAGCTCTACCCGGACTAGCGGGAGAAGAGACCCAGTACTTC